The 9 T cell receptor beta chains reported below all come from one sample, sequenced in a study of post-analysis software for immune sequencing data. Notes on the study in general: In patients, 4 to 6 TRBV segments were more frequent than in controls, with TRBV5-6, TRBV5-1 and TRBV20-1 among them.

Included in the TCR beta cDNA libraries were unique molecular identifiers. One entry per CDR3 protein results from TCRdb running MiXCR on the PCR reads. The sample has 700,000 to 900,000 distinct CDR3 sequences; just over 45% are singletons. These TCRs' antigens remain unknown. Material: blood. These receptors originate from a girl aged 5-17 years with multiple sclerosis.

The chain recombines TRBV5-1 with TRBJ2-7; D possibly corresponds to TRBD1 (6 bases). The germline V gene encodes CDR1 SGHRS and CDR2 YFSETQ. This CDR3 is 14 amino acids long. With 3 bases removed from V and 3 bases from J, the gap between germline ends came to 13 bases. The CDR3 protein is CASSYDRSSYEQYF. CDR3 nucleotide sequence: TGCGCCAGCAGCTACGACAGGAGTAGCTACGAGCAGTACTTC.

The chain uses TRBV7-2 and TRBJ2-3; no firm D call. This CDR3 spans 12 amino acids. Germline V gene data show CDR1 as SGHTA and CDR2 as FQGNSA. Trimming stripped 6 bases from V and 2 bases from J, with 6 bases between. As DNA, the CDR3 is TGTGCCAGCAGTTCCTTCACAGATACGCAGTATTTT. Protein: CASSSFTDTQYF.

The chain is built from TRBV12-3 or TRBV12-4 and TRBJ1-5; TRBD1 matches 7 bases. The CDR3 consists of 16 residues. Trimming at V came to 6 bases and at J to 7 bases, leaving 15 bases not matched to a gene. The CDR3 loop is CASSRQGLQLEQPQHF. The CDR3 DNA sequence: TGTGCCAGCAGCAGACAGGGTTTACAACTGGAACAGCCCCAGCATTTT.

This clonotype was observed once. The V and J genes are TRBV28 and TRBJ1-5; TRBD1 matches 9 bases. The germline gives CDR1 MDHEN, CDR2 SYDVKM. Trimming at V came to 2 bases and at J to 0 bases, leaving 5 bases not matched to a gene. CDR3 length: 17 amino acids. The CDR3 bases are TGTGCCAGCAGTTTAGGCGACAGGGGGTATAGCAATCAGCCCCAGCATTTT. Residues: CASSLGDRGYSNQPQHF.

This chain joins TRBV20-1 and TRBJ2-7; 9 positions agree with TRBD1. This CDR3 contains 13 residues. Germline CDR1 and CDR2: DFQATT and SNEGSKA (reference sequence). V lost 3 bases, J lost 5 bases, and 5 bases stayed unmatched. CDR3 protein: CSASGDRDNEQYF. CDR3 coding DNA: TGCAGTGCTAGCGGGGACAGGGACAACGAGCAGTACTTC.

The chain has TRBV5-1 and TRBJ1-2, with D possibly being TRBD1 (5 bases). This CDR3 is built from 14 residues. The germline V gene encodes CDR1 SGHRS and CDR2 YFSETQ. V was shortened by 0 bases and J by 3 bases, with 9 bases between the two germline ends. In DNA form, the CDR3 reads TGCGCCAGCAGCTTGGCAGGGAAGGACTATGGCTACACCTTC. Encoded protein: CASSLAGKDYGYTF.

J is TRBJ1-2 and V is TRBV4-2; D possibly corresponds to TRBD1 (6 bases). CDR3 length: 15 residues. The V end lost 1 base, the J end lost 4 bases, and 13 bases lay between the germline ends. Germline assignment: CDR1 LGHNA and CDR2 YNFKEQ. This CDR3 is CASSQVAQGPYGYTF. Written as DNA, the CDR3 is TGTGCCAGCAGCCAAGTAGCGCAGGGGCCCTATGGCTACACCTTC.

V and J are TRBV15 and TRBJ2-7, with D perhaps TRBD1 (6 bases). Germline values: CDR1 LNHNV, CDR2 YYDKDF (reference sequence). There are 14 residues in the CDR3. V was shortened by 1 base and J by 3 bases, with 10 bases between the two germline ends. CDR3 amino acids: CATSRVGRGYEQYF. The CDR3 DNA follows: TGTGCCACCAGCAGAGTGGGCAGGGGCTACGAGCAGTACTTC. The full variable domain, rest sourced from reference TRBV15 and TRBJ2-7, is DAMVIQNPRYQVTQFGKPVTLSCSQTLNHNVMYWYQQKSSQAPKLLFHYYDKDFNNEADTPDNFQSRRPNTSFCFLDIRSPGLGDTAMYLCATSRVGRGYEQYFGPGTRLTVT.

The CDR3 sequence is CASSSRDLSDTQYF. The DNA of the CDR3 is TGTGCCAGCAGCTCCCGGGACCTTTCAGATACGCAGTATTTT. The chain is built from TRBV7-9 and TRBJ2-3; perhaps D is TRBD1 or TRBD2 (5 bases each). This CDR3 region has 14 residues. Germline V lookup: CDR1 SEHNR, CDR2 FQNEAQ (reference sequence). V lost 4 bases and J 4 bases, leaving 12 bases between the germline ends. Full variable domain (remainder filled in from reference TRBV7-9 and TRBJ2-3): DTGVSQNPRHKITKRGQNVTFRCDPISEHNRLYWYRQTLGQGPEFLTYFQNEAQLEKSRLLSDRFSAERPKGSFSTLEIQRTEQGDSAMYLCASSSRDLSDTQYFGPGTRLTVL.